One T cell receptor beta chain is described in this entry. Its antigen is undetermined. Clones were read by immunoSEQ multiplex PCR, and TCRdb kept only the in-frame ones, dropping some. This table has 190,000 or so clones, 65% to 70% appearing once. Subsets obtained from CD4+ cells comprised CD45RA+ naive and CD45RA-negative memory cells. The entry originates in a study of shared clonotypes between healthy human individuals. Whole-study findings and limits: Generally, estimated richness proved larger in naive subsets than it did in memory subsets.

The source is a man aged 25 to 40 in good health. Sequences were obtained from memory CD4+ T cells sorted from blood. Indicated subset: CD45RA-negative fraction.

The CDR3 bases are TGTGCCATCAGTATTACTAGCGGGGGCACAGATACGCAGTATTTT. As protein: CAISITSGGTDTQYF. The rearrangement uses TRBV10-3 and TRBJ2-3; 10 bases agree with TRBD2. The V and J ends lost 5 bases and 1 base, in that order; junction bases with no gene match: 3. This CDR3 contains 15 residues. Germline CDR1 is ENHRY and CDR2 is SYGVKD.